What follows are 24 T cell receptor beta chains derived from one specimen sequenced in a study of T cell responses to AZD1222 COVID-19 vaccine. The table came from immunoSEQ multiplex PCR; TCRdb's copy has only in-frame clones and leaves some out. The sample shows 90,000 to 120,000 clones, about 93% of them seen only once. The starting material was peripheral blood, obtained 28 days after the second AZD1222 dose. These receptors originate from an adult who received the AZD1222 COVID-19 vaccine.

The CDR3 nucleotides are TGTGCCAGCAGCTTAGGCCGGGAGGGAGCAGGGGAAAAACTGTTTTTT. Its protein is CASSLGREGAGEKLFF. The chain couples TRBV13 to TRBJ1-4; weak D call: TRBD1 (5 bases). The CDR3 consists of 16 residues. The ends were cut back, 0 bases at V and 8 bases at J, with 16 bases in the middle. CDR1 is PRHDT and CDR2 is FYEKMQ in the germline V gene (reference sequence).

The chain carries TRBV6-5 and TRBJ1-2; D not certain. This CDR3 is 15 amino acids long. CDR1 is MNHEY and CDR2 is SVGAGI in the germline V gene. Trimming removed 7 bases at V and 1 base at J, with 16 bases between. CDR3 nucleotide sequence: TGTGCCAGCACAAAAGGAGGGTTAAATAACTATGGCTACACCTTC. The encoded protein is CASTKGGLNNYGYTF.

V and J are TRBV6-2 or TRBV6-3 and TRBJ2-5; tentative D call: TRBD1 (6 bases). V gave up 4 bases and J gave up 1 base, with 10 bases separating them. The CDR3 has 14 amino acids. CDR1 and CDR2 from the germline V gene are MNHEY and SVGEGT. CDR3 nucleotide sequence: TGTGCCAGCAGTTTATACAGGGTCCAAGAGACCCAGTACTTC. This codes for CASSLYRVQETQYF.

This chain uses TRBV27 with TRBJ2-7; D is possibly TRBD1 or TRBD2 (5 bases each). CDR1 is MNHEY and CDR2 is SMNVEV in the germline V gene (reference sequence). The CDR3 is made up of 16 amino acids. The ends were cut back, 5 bases at V and 3 bases at J, with 20 bases in the middle. Written as DNA, the CDR3 is TGTGCCAGCAGTCTTTCTACCGGGACGGTGATCTACGAGCAGTACTTC. It specifies CASSLSTGTVIYEQYF.

This chain joins TRBV18 and TRBJ1-1; D remains ambiguous. The CDR3 contains 13 residues. V lost 6 bases and J 3 bases, leaving 11 bases between the germline ends. From germline, CDR1 is KGHSH and CDR2 LQKENI. CDR3 amino acids: CASSLLGDTEAFF. CDR3 bases: TGTGCCAGCTCCCTTCTGGGAGACACTGAAGCTTTCTTT.

This clone was recorded only once. The chain links TRBV7-2 to TRBJ2-2, with D tentatively TRBD1 (6 bases). CDR1 is SGHTA, CDR2 FQGNSA, per germline. V lost 3 bases to trimming and J lost 0 bases, with 11 bases between them. The CDR3 covers 16 residues. CDR3 in DNA: TGTGCCAGCAGCTTTACAGGGACCGCGAACACCGGGGAGCTGTTTTTT. It codes for CASSFTGTANTGELFF.

The chain carries TRBV3-1 (or the pseudogene TRBV3-2) and TRBJ2-2, with no clear D. This CDR3 comprises 12 residues. CDR1 and CDR2 (germline): LGHDT, YNNKEL (reference sequence). Trimming pared 5 bases from V and 6 bases from J, leaving 7 bases between. CDR3 amino acids: CASSLGPGELFF. The DNA for the CDR3 is TGTGCCAGCAGCTTAGGCCCCGGGGAGCTGTTTTTT.

The V and J genes are TRBV4-1 and TRBJ1-5; TRBD1 aligns across 8 bases. This CDR3 spans 15 amino acids. The junction had 8 bases not matched to a gene; V was cut back by 4 bases and J by 6 bases. Germline CDR1 and CDR2: MGHRA and YSYEKL. The CDR3 sequence: CASSLDRVSAQPQHF. CDR3 sequence (DNA): TGCGCCAGCAGCCTGGACAGGGTGTCGGCTCAGCCCCAGCATTTT.

The genes are TRBV4-3 and TRBJ1-1; 8 nucleotides align to TRBD1. This CDR3 contains 14 residues. Germline V gives CDR1 LGHNA, CDR2 YSLEER. J lost 8 bases, V lost 4 bases, and 9 bases had no gene match. CDR3 DNA sequence: TGCGCCAGCAGCCGAGGGACAGGTGCAACAGAAGCTTTCTTT. Amino acids: CASSRGTGATEAFF.

The V gene is TRBV7-2, the J gene TRBJ2-2; unclear D gene. The CDR3 runs 15 residues. The V end lost 0 bases, the J end lost 0 bases, and 5 bases lay between the germline ends. Germline V gene sequence: CDR1 SGHTA, CDR2 FQGNSA. The CDR3 is CASSLAVPNTGELFF. CDR3 in DNA: TGTGCCAGCAGCTTAGCAGTGCCGAACACCGGGGAGCTGTTTTTT.

This chain links TRBV25-1 with TRBJ2-2; the D is unclear. Trimming removed 1 base at V and 3 bases at J, with 6 bases between. Looked up from germline, CDR1 is MGHDK and CDR2 is SYGVNS. The CDR3 extends over 14 amino acids. The CDR3 DNA sequence: TGTGCCAGCAGTGAATGGAAGGACACCGGGGAGCTGTTTTTT. Protein: CASSEWKDTGELFF.

This clone occurred once. V usage is TRBV2 and J usage is TRBJ2-1, with 7 bases that match TRBD1. The CDR3 sequence is 15 residues long. Trimming at V came to 2 bases and at J to 4 bases, leaving 5 bases not matched to a gene. CDR1 and CDR2 (germline): SNHLY, FYNNEI. In nucleotides, the CDR3 is TGTGCCAGCAGTGAATACAGGGGACGATACAATGAGCAGTTCTTC. It codes for CASSEYRGRYNEQFF.

The V gene is TRBV4-3, the J gene TRBJ2-1; D remains ambiguous. V shed 0 bases and J shed 3 bases, with 12 bases lying between them. The CDR3 is made up of 16 amino acids. Germline CDR1 LGHNA, CDR2 YSLEER. CDR3 loop: CASSQDQRFSYNEQFF. The CDR3 coding sequence is TGCGCCAGCAGCCAAGATCAGCGATTCAGCTACAATGAGCAGTTCTTC.

The chain recombines TRBV6-4 with TRBJ2-3; 11 bases line up with TRBD2. Germline V CDR1 and CDR2: MRHNA, SNTAGT. The V segment lost 0 bases and the J segment 5 bases; nucleotides outside the gene matches: 4. The length of the CDR3 is 16 residues. CDR3 residues: CASSDSLAGGVDTQYF. CDR3 coding DNA: TGTGCCAGCAGTGACTCGCTAGCGGGAGGCGTAGATACGCAGTATTTT.

The V and J genes are TRBV29-1 and TRBJ2-1; D not certain. V was pared by 5 bases and J by 0 bases, with 14 bases between. The CDR3 contains 15 residues. The germline gives CDR1 SQVTM, CDR2 ANQGSEA. In DNA, the CDR3 is TGCAGCGTTTTGTCAGGACCCCTCTCCTACAATGAGCAGTTCTTC. This gives the protein CSVLSGPLSYNEQFF.

The chain carries TRBV5-1 and TRBJ2-2; 11 positions agree with TRBD2. This CDR3 is 19 amino acids long. Germline trimming cut 0 bases from V and 0 bases from J; bases unmatched to any gene: 7. The V gene's germline CDR1 is SGHRS and CDR2 YFSETQ. The CDR3 DNA reads as TGCGCCAGCAGCTTGGGACTAGCGGGGCGCAACGCGAACACCGGGGAGCTGTTTTTT. This gives the protein CASSLGLAGRNANTGELFF.

The chain joins TRBV5-5 to TRBJ2-4; D unclear. This CDR3 has 14 amino acids. The germline V gene encodes CDR1 SGHKS and CDR2 YYEKEE (reference sequence). V lost 2 bases, J lost 6 bases, and 12 bases lay in between. The CDR3 DNA follows: TGTGCCAGCAGCTTAGAAGGGCCCCGAAACATTCAGTACTTC. Translating gives CASSLEGPRNIQYF. The full variable domain, rest sourced from reference TRBV5-5 and TRBJ2-4, is DAGVTQSPTHLIKTRGQQVTLRCSPISGHKSVSWYQQVLGQGPQFIFQYYEKEERGRGNFPDRFSARQFPNYSSELNVNALLLGDSALYLCASSLEGPRNIQYFGAGTRLSVL.

The V and J genes are TRBV27 and TRBJ1-5; 7 nucleotides line up with TRBD1. Per the germline V gene, CDR1 is MNHEY and CDR2 is SMNVEV (reference sequence). The V and J ends lost 7 bases and 2 bases, in that order; junction bases with no gene match: 14. This CDR3 contains 17 residues. CDR3 protein: CASKTGSKEGGNQPQHF. The CDR3 nucleotides are TGTGCCAGCAAGACAGGGTCTAAAGAGGGAGGCAATCAGCCCCAGCATTTT.

The CDR3 sequence is CASRRQAEGTGELFF. CDR3 nucleotide sequence: TGTGCCAGCAGACGACAGGCTGAGGGCACCGGGGAGCTGTTTTTT. V usage is TRBV7-9 and J usage is TRBJ2-2; D is perhaps TRBD1 (6 bases). The CDR3 is made up of 15 amino acids. Deletions cut 6 bases from V and 4 bases from J, with 15 bases between. Germline V gives CDR1 SEHNR, CDR2 FQNEAQ (reference sequence).

By share, this clone ranks as medium-sized. The genes are TRBV9 and TRBJ2-1; D is uncertain. The CDR3 contains 15 residues. The germline V gene encodes CDR1 SGDLS and CDR2 YYNGEE. V shed 3 bases and J shed 2 bases, with 12 bases lying between them. CDR3 coding DNA: TGTGCCAGCAGCGAAAGCCAAAGTCCCTACAATGAGCAGTTCTTC. This sequence encodes CASSESQSPYNEQFF.

This chain joins TRBV21-1 and TRBJ2-3; the table's D call, TRBD2, has no DNA check behind it. TRBV21-1 is marked as a pseudogene. This CDR3 is built from 19 residues. CDR3 in DNA: TGTGCCAGCAGCAACCTTCCCATGGGACTAGCGGTTAGCACAGATACGCAGTATTTT. Residues: CASSNLPMGLAVSTDTQYF.

The V and J genes are TRBV11-3 and TRBJ2-1; TRBD2 matches 12 bases. The V gene end was trimmed by 5 bases and the J gene end by 7 bases; junction bases not matched to a gene: 12. Germline CDR1 and CDR2: SGHNT and YENEEA. CDR3 size: 17 residues. The CDR3 DNA follows: TGTGCCAGCAGCCCTAGGGGGGGGCTAGCGGGAGGGAATGAGCAGTTCTTC. This sequence encodes CASSPRGGLAGGNEQFF.

The CDR3 nucleotides read TGTGCCAGTAGCAGGGGGACGCGACGGCAAGAGACCCAGTACTTC. Its translation: CASSRGTRRQETQYF. The chain employs TRBV19 and TRBJ2-5; TRBD1 agrees at 7 bases. CDR3 length: 15 amino acids. CDR1 LNHDA and CDR2 SQIVND come from the germline V gene (reference sequence). The V and J ends lost 6 bases and 2 bases, in that order; junction bases with no gene match: 9.

V and J are TRBV7-9 and TRBJ1-6; D gene uncertain. CDR1 SEHNR and CDR2 FQNEAQ come from the germline V gene (reference sequence). CDR3 length: 17 residues. V lost 5 bases and J lost 5, with 19 bases in between. The CDR3 nucleotides read TGTGCCAGCAGCCTATGGGTCCGGAAGGGCAATAATTCACCCCTCCACTTT. Translated: CASSLWVRKGNNSPLHF. The variable domain in full, completed from reference TRBV7-9 and TRBJ1-6, reads DTGVSQNPRHKITKRGQNVTFRCDPISEHNRLYWYRQTLGQGPEFLTYFQNEAQLEKSRLLSDRFSAERPKGSFSTLEIQRTEQGDSAMYLCASSLWVRKGNNSPLHFGNGTRLTVT.